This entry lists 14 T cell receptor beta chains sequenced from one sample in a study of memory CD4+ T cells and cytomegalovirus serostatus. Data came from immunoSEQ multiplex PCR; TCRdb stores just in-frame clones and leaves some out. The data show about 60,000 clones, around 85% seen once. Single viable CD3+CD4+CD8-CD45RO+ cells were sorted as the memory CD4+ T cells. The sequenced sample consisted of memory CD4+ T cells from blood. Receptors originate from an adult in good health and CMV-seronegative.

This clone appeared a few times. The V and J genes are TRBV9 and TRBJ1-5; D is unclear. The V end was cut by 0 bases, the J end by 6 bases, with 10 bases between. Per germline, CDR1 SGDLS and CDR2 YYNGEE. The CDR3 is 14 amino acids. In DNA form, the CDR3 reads TGTGCCAGCAGCGTAGGTGAGAATCTTCAGCCCCAGCATTTT. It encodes CASSVGENLQPQHF.

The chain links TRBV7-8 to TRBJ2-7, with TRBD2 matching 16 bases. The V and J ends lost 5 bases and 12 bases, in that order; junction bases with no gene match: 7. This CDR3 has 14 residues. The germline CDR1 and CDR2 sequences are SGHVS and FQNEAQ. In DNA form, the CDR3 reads TGTGCCAGCAGCCAGGGACTAGCGGGAGGGCTGGCGTACTTC. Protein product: CASSQGLAGGLAYF.

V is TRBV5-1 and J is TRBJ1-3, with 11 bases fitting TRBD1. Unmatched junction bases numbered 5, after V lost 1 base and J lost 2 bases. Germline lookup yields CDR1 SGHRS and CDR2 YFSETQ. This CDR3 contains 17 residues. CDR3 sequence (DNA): TGCGCCAGCAGCTTGACAGGGACAGGGGGGACTGGAAACACCATATATTTT. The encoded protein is CASSLTGTGGTGNTIYF. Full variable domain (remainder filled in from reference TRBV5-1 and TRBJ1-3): KAGVTQTPRYLIKTRGQQVTLSCSPISGHRSVSWYQQTPGQGLQFLFEYFSETQRNKGNFPGRFSGRQFSNSRSEMNVSTLELGDSALYLCASSLTGTGGTGNTIYFGEGSWLTVV.

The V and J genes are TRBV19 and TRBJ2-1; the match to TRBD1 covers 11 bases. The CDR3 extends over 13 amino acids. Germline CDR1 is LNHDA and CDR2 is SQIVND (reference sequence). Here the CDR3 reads CGTRDRGENEQFF. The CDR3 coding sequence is TGTGGAACTCGGGACAGGGGGGAGAATGAGCAGTTCTTC.

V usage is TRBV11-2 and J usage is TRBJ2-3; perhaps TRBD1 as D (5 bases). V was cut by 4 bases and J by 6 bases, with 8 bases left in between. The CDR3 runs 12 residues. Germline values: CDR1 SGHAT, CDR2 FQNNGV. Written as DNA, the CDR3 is TGTGCCAGCAGCTCCAGGGTTGATACGCAGTATTTT. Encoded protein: CASSSRVDTQYF.

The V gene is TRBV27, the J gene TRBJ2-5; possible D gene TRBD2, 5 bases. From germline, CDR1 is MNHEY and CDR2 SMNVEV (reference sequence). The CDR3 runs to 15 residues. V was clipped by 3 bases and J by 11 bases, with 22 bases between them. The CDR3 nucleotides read TGTGCCAGCAGTTTGATGGCTGTGGCTCATGGGGAGCAGTACTTC. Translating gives CASSLMAVAHGEQYF.

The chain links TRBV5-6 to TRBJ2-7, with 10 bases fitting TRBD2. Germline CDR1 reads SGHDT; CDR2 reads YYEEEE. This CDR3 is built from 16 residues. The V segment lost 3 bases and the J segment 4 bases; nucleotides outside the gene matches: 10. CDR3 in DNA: TGTGCCAGCAGCTCCCGGGTGGGACTAGCGCCTTACGAGCAGTACTTC. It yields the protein CASSSRVGLAPYEQYF. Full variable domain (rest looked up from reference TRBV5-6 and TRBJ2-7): DAGVTQSPTHLIKTRGQQVTLRCSPKSGHDTVSWYQQALGQGPQFIFQYYEEEERQRGNFPDRFSGHQFPNYSSELNVNALLLGDSALYLCASSSRVGLAPYEQYFGPGTRLTVT.

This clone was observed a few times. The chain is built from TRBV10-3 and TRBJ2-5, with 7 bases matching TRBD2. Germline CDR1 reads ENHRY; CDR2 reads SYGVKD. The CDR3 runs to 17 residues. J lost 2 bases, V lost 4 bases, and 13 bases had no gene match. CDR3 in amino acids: CAISGGPGTTGQETQYF. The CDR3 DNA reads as TGTGCCATCAGTGGGGGTCCCGGGACTACAGGTCAAGAGACCCAGTACTTC.

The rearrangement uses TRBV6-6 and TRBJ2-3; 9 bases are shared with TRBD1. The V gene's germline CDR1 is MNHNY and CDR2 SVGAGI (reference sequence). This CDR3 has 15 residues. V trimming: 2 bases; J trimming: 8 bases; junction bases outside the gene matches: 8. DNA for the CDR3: TGTGCCAGCAGTTACGGGACAGGGCGTTCTCGTACGCAGTATTTT. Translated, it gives CASSYGTGRSRTQYF.

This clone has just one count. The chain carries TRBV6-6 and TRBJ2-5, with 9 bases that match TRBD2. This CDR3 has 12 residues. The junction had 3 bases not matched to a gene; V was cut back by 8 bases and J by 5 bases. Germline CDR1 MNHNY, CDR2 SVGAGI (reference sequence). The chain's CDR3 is CASGREGETQYF. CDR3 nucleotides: TGTGCCAGCGGGCGGGAGGGGGAGACCCAGTACTTC.

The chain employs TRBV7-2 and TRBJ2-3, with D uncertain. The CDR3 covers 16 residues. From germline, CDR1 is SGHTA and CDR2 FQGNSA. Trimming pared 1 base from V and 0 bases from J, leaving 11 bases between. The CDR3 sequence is CASSLGAIHSTDTQYF. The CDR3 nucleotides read TGTGCCAGCAGCTTAGGGGCTATCCACAGCACAGATACGCAGTATTTT.

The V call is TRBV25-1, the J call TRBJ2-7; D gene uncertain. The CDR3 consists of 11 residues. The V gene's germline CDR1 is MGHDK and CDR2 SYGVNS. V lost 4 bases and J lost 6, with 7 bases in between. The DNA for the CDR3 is TGTGCCAGCAGTGGAATTTTCGAGCAGTACTTC. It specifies CASSGIFEQYF.

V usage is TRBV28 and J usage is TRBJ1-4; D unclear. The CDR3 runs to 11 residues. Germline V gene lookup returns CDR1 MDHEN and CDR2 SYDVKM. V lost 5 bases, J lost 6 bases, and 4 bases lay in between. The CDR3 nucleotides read TGTGCCAGCAGTGTGGATGAAAAACTGTTTTTT. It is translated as CASSVDEKLFF.

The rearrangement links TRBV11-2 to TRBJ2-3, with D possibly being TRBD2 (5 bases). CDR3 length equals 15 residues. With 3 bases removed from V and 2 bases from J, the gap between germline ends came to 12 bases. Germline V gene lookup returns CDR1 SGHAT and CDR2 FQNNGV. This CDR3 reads CASSLERPSTDTQYF. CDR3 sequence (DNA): TGTGCCAGCAGCTTGGAGCGGCCCTCCACAGATACGCAGTATTTT.